The rows below give T cell receptor beta chains drawn from one sample of a study of beta chain features in type 1 diabetes. Profiling relied on immunoSEQ multiplex PCR, and the TCRdb table lists in-frame clones only, not all of them. The repertoire holds hundreds of thousands of clones, with approximately 30% as singletons. Specimen: naive CD4+ T cells from blood. The receptor set was obtained from a man younger than 35 in good health. The CDR3 runs from the conserved cysteine through the conserved F or W. Fields, in order: clone size, V gene, D gene, J gene, CDR3 DNA, CDR3 protein. A D gene is named only where the DNA matches it firmly. Clone size is stated in some rows and not others, as once, few, many or a class when expanded.

abundance: .; v_gene: TRBV28; d_gene: TRBD1; j_gene: TRBJ2-7; CDR3nt: TGTGCCAGCACCGCGCCGGGACAGGGGAAATACGAGCAGTACTTC; CDR3aa: CASTAPGQGKYEQYF
abundance: once; v_gene: TRBV7-2; d_gene: TRBD1; j_gene: TRBJ2-7; CDR3nt: TGTGCCAGCAGCCCACGGGACAGGGCGACCTACGAGCAGTACTTC; CDR3aa: CASSPRDRATYEQYF
abundance: .; v_gene: TRBV7-9; d_gene: .; j_gene: TRBJ2-7; CDR3nt: TGTGCCAGCAGCTTACCCGGGACACCCGGTAAGCAGTACTTC; CDR3aa: CASSLPGTPGKQYF
abundance: few; v_gene: TRBV5-6; d_gene: TRBD2; j_gene: TRBJ2-5; CDR3nt: TGTGCCAGCAGGGGCGGGAGGACGGACCAAGAGACCCAGTACTTC; CDR3aa: CASRGGRTDQETQYF
abundance: .; v_gene: TRBV7-2; d_gene: TRBD2; j_gene: TRBJ2-5; CDR3nt: TGTGCCAGCAGCCCCACTAGCGGAGCACAAGAGACCCAGTACTTC; CDR3aa: CASSPTSGAQETQYF
abundance: .; v_gene: TRBV9; d_gene: .; j_gene: TRBJ2-7; CDR3nt: TGTGCCAGCAGCGTAGGGCCAGCGATCGGCGGCGAGCAGTACTTC; CDR3aa: CASSVGPAIGGEQYF
abundance: .; v_gene: TRBV18; d_gene: .; j_gene: TRBJ2-1; CDR3nt: TGTGCCAGCTCTCCGGCGAGCTCCTACAATGAGCAGTTCTTC; CDR3aa: CASSPASSYNEQFF
abundance: few; v_gene: TRBV6-1; d_gene: .; j_gene: TRBJ2-5; CDR3nt: TGTGCCAGCAGGGGCAGTACACAAGAGACCCAGTACTTC; CDR3aa: CASRGSTQETQYF
abundance: .; v_gene: TRBV2; d_gene: TRBD1; j_gene: TRBJ2-7; CDR3nt: TGTGCCAGCAGATCCGGGACAGGGCCTGGGGGCGAGCAGTACTTC; CDR3aa: CASRSGTGPGGEQYF
abundance: .; v_gene: TRBV7-2; d_gene: .; j_gene: TRBJ2-2; CDR3nt: TGTGCCAGCAGCTTAGGGTCGGCACACACCGGGGAGCTGTTTTTT; CDR3aa: CASSLGSAHTGELFF
abundance: .; v_gene: TRBV4-1; d_gene: TRBD1; j_gene: TRBJ1-2; CDR3nt: TGCGCCAGCAGCCAAGACCGGACAGGGCATGGCTACACCTTC; CDR3aa: CASSQDRTGHGYTF
abundance: few; v_gene: TRBV15; d_gene: .; j_gene: TRBJ2-7; CDR3nt: TGTGCCACCAGCAGAGAGGAGTTCTCCTACGAGCAGTACTTC; CDR3aa: CATSREEFSYEQYF
abundance: few; v_gene: TRBV7-9; d_gene: TRBD2; j_gene: TRBJ2-7; CDR3nt: TGTGCCAGCAGCTCGAGCGGGAGGTCTTTGTACGAGCAGTACTTC; CDR3aa: CASSSSGRSLYEQYF
abundance: once; v_gene: TRBV25-1; d_gene: .; j_gene: TRBJ2-7; CDR3nt: TGTGCCAGCAGTGTAGACCGACCCTACGAGCAGTACTTC; CDR3aa: CASSVDRPYEQYF
abundance: few; v_gene: TRBV18; d_gene: .; j_gene: TRBJ2-5; CDR3nt: TGTGCCAGCTCACGGGTGACGGATGAAGAGACCCAGTACTTC; CDR3aa: CASSRVTDEETQYF
abundance: few; v_gene: TRBV29-1; d_gene: TRBD2; j_gene: TRBJ2-1; CDR3nt: TGCAGCGTTGAAAGGGTGCGGGAGATAGGGGAGCAGTTCTTC; CDR3aa: CSVERVREIGEQFF
abundance: few; v_gene: TRBV30; d_gene: .; j_gene: TRBJ2-7; CDR3nt: TGTGCCTGGAGTGTACGAGGGGTTAGCTCCTACGAGCAGTACTTC; CDR3aa: CAWSVRGVSSYEQYF
abundance: .; v_gene: TRBV28; d_gene: .; j_gene: TRBJ2-4; CDR3nt: TGTGCCAGCAGTTTTGCAGGGGGGGAAGCCAAAAACATTCAGTACTTC; CDR3aa: CASSFAGGEAKNIQYF
abundance: .; v_gene: TRBV7-6; d_gene: .; j_gene: TRBJ2-3; CDR3nt: TGTGCCAGCAGCTCCACAGATACGCAGTATTTT; CDR3aa: CASSSTDTQYF
abundance: few; v_gene: TRBV18; d_gene: .; j_gene: TRBJ2-3; CDR3nt: TGTGCCAGCTCACCACCGTCGGGTGGGGCAGATACGCAGTATTTT; CDR3aa: CASSPPSGGADTQYF
abundance: .; v_gene: TRBV7-2; d_gene: .; j_gene: TRBJ1-1; CDR3nt: TGTGCCAGCAGCTTAGCGCGCAAGCCTGAAGCTTTCTTT; CDR3aa: CASSLARKPEAFF
abundance: .; v_gene: TRBV7-9; d_gene: TRBD1; j_gene: TRBJ1-5; CDR3nt: TGTGCCAGCAGCTTGGACAGGGGGTCCAATCAGCCCCAGCATTTT; CDR3aa: CASSLDRGSNQPQHF
abundance: .; v_gene: TRBV25-1; d_gene: TRBD1; j_gene: TRBJ1-1; CDR3nt: TGTGCCAGCAGTGTGACAGGGGGCAACGGTGAAGCTTTCTTT; CDR3aa: CASSVTGGNGEAFF
abundance: few; v_gene: TRBV25-1; d_gene: TRBD2; j_gene: TRBJ2-1; CDR3nt: TGTGCCAGCCTAGCGGGCGGAAGCTACAATGAGCAGTTCTTC; CDR3aa: CASLAGGSYNEQFF
abundance: few; v_gene: TRBV30; d_gene: .; j_gene: TRBJ2-5; CDR3nt: TGTGCCTGGACGACGGGGCGCGGGTACCAAGAGACCCAGTACTTC; CDR3aa: CAWTTGRGYQETQYF
abundance: few; v_gene: TRBV7-2; d_gene: .; j_gene: TRBJ2-7; CDR3nt: TGTGCCAGCAGCTTGGCGGACGAGCAGTACTTC; CDR3aa: CASSLADEQYF
abundance: few; v_gene: TRBV14; d_gene: .; j_gene: TRBJ2-3; CDR3nt: TGTGCCAGCAGCCTCTCGGATACGCAGTATTTT; CDR3aa: CASSLSDTQYF
abundance: few; v_gene: TRBV5-1; d_gene: .; j_gene: TRBJ2-7; CDR3nt: TGCGCCAGCAGCTTGCGGACCTCCTACGAGCAGTACTTC; CDR3aa: CASSLRTSYEQYF
abundance: .; v_gene: TRBV2; d_gene: .; j_gene: TRBJ2-3; CDR3nt: TGTGCCAGCAGGCAACTAGAGTCAGATACGCAGTATTTT; CDR3aa: CASRQLESDTQYF
abundance: few; v_gene: TRBV5-1; d_gene: .; j_gene: TRBJ2-3; CDR3nt: TGCGCCAGCAGCTTTCAAGGGAGTTCAGATACGCAGTATTTT; CDR3aa: CASSFQGSSDTQYF
abundance: once; v_gene: TRBV7-2; d_gene: TRBD1; j_gene: TRBJ2-2; CDR3nt: TGTGCCAGCAGCCCGGGCGGACAGGGCGGCGGGGAGCTGTTTTTT; CDR3aa: CASSPGGQGGGELFF
abundance: few; v_gene: TRBV4-2; d_gene: TRBD2; j_gene: TRBJ2-1; CDR3nt: TGTGCCAGCAGCCAAGGAACTGCGGGAGAAGCCCATGAGCAGTTCTTC; CDR3aa: CASSQGTAGEAHEQFF
abundance: few; v_gene: TRBV7-8; d_gene: TRBD2; j_gene: TRBJ2-3; CDR3nt: TGTGCCAGCAGCTTAGTAGCGGGAGTGGCGCCTAGCACAGATACGCAGTATTTT; CDR3aa: CASSLVAGVAPSTDTQYF
abundance: .; v_gene: TRBV9; d_gene: .; j_gene: TRBJ1-4; CDR3nt: TGTGCCAGCAGTCCCCCAGGGTCTAATGAAAAACTGTTTTTT; CDR3aa: CASSPPGSNEKLFF
abundance: .; v_gene: TRBV4-1; d_gene: TRBD2; j_gene: TRBJ2-5; CDR3nt: TGCGCCAGCAGCCAAGCCCCCGGACTAGCGGGACAAGAGACCCAGTACTTC; CDR3aa: CASSQAPGLAGQETQYF
abundance: .; v_gene: TRBV30; d_gene: TRBD2; j_gene: TRBJ2-1; CDR3nt: TGTGCCTGGAGGACAAGACTAGCAAGTGAGCAGTTCTTC; CDR3aa: CAWRTRLASEQFF